This T cell receptor beta chain was observed in a study of shared clonotypes between healthy human individuals. The count of this clone is one. Its antigen is not identified. General study results and limits: Genetic and exposure-history diversity was limited by the few donors.

Genomic DNA (from each subset) was split evenly across several immunoSEQ plates. Libraries were prepared by immunoSEQ multiplex PCR; TCRdb keeps only in-frame clonotypes and omits some of them. The top ten clones hold roughly 1.7% of a sample with roughly 2.1 million clones, under 95% of them seen once. This CDR3 is 14 amino acids long. With 3 bases removed from V and 5 bases from J, the gap between germline ends came to 14 bases. The germline gives CDR1 SNHLY, CDR2 FYNNEI. CD8 cells classed as naive were CD45RO-negative and positively selected for CCR7, excluding terminally differentiated effector memory CD45RA+ cells.

This TCR derives from a young man in good health. Some clones in this sample may be carry-over from other donors' samples. Material: naive CD8+ T cells from PBMCs. The gene calls are TRBV2 and TRBJ2-7; weak D call: TRBD1 (6 bases). In nucleotides, the CDR3 is TGTGCCAGCAGTGAGGGCAGGGGTAAGAACGAGCAGTACTTC. This codes for CASSEGRGKNEQYF.